A selection of T cell receptor beta chains follows, all from one sample in a study of PD-L1 blockade in urothelial cancer. TCRdb keeps only in-frame clones here, not all; method: immunoSEQ multiplex PCR. This table has 45,000 to 50,000 clones, around 83% appearing once. Sequencing was performed on PBMCs, taken around atezolizumab (anti-PD-L1) treatment. The receptors were sampled from a man between 50 and 59 years old with urothelial cancer. Both conserved end residues are part of each CDR3. Fields, in order: clone size, J gene, V gene, D gene, CDR3 protein, CDR3 DNA. A D gene is named only where the DNA matches it firmly. Clone sizes are given selectively: once, few, many, or a class where the clone is expanded.

>once|TRBJ2-5|TRBV2|TRBD1
CASRGTATRETQYF
TGTGCCAGCAGAGGGACAGCCACCCGAGAGACCCAGTACTTC
>few|TRBJ1-2|TRBV7-9|.
CASSLFGEGYTF
TGTGCCAGCAGCTTATTTGGGGAGGGCTACACCTTC
>.|TRBJ1-1|TRBV5-1|TRBD1
CASSLEQGAGTEAFF
TGCGCCAGCAGCTTGGAACAGGGGGCAGGCACTGAAGCTTTCTTT
>.|TRBJ1-3|TRBV7-2|.
CASSSISGNTIYF
TGTGCCAGCAGCTCCATTTCCGGAAACACCATATATTTT
>few|TRBJ2-3|TRBV19|.
CASNRPKGTQYF
TGTGCCAGTAATAGGCCAAAGGGGACGCAGTATTTT
>.|TRBJ2-5|TRBV6-1|.
CASRRVLLLQETQYF
TGTGCCAGCAGGAGGGTTTTGCTTTTACAAGAGACCCAGTACTTC
>once|TRBJ2-7|TRBV5-1|TRBD2
CASSLGAGGSRYEQYF
TGCGCCAGCAGCTTGGGAGCTGGCGGGAGCCGCTACGAGCAGTACTTC
>.|TRBJ1-3|TRBV5-1|.
CASSLYGSGGLPSGNTIYF
TGCGCCAGCAGCTTGTATGGGTCGGGGGGGCTCCCCTCTGGAAACACCATATATTTT
>.|TRBJ2-5|TRBV6-5|TRBD1
CASSPGQGSKTQYF
TGTGCCAGCAGCCCAGGACAGGGGTCGAAGACCCAGTACTTC
>.|TRBJ2-2|TRBV28|TRBD2
CASTPGGAVSGELFF
TGTGCCAGCACCCCGGGAGGGGCCGTGAGCGGGGAGCTGTTTTTT
>.|TRBJ2-2|TRBV10-3|.
CAISEWADTGELFF
TGTGCCATCAGTGAGTGGGCAGACACCGGGGAGCTGTTTTTT
>.|TRBJ2-6|TRBV5-3|.
CARSPIELAPGANVLTF
TGTGCCAGAAGCCCGATAGAACTAGCTCCTGGGGCCAACGTCCTGACTTTC
>.|TRBJ1-1|TRBV25-1|TRBD1
CASSEFGQGGTEAFF
TGTGCCAGCAGTGAATTTGGACAGGGAGGCACTGAAGCTTTCTTT
>.|TRBJ2-1|TRBV6-6|TRBD1
CASTSIEGAGYNEQFF
TGTGCCAGCACCTCAATAGAGGGGGCTGGTTACAATGAGCAGTTCTTC
>.|TRBJ2-7|TRBV11-2|TRBD2
CASSRTTTSGRAAPYEQYF
TGTGCCAGCAGCCGCACCACGACTAGCGGGAGGGCAGCCCCCTACGAGCAGTACTTC
>.|TRBJ1-6|TRBV5-1|.
CASSLDLQRNSPLHF
TGCGCCAGCAGCTTGGACCTTCAGCGAAATTCACCCCTCCACTTT
>.|TRBJ1-4|TRBV5-1|.
CASSTGGVPTNEKLFF
TGCGCCAGCAGCACCGGGGGAGTTCCAACTAATGAAAAACTGTTTTTT
>.|TRBJ2-1|TRBV7-2|TRBD2
CASSPRTSGGHSYNEQFF
TGTGCCAGCAGCCCGCGGACTAGCGGGGGCCACTCCTACAATGAGCAGTTCTTC
>.|TRBJ1-2|TRBV19|TRBD1
CASSTPGTGLGYGYTF
TGTGCCAGTAGTACCCCCGGGACAGGTTTAGGGTATGGCTACACCTTC
>few|TRBJ1-1|TRBV10-3|.
CATYQGDGEAFF
TGTGCCACCTACCAGGGTGATGGTGAAGCTTTCTTT
>.|TRBJ1-2|TRBV2|.
CASSRSGFNYGYTF
TGTGCCAGCAGCAGATCCGGGTTTAACTATGGCTACACCTTC
>few|TRBJ2-1|TRBV6-5|TRBD1
CASSFDRGSYNEQFF
TGTGCCAGCAGTTTCGACAGGGGTAGTTACAATGAGCAGTTCTTC
>.|TRBJ1-6|TRBV10-3|.
CAIRGSSYNSPLHF
TGTGCCATCAGGGGCAGCTCCTATAATTCACCCCTCCACTTT
>.|TRBJ2-1|TRBV27|TRBD1
CASRRDRSSYNEQFF
TGTGCCAGCAGGAGGGACAGGAGCTCCTACAATGAGCAGTTCTTC
>.|TRBJ2-1|TRBV11-3|TRBD1
CASSLPGGDEQFF
TGTGCCAGCAGCTTACCAGGGGGTGATGAGCAGTTCTTC
>once|TRBJ2-3|TRBV27|TRBD2
CASSLGSGSTDTQYF
TGTGCCAGCAGTTTGGGTAGCGGGAGCACAGATACGCAGTATTTT
>once|TRBJ1-5|TRBV4-2|.
CASSQEILNQPQHF
TGTGCCAGCAGCCAAGAAATCCTCAATCAGCCCCAGCATTTT
>.|TRBJ2-3|TRBV10-3|TRBD1
CAISVGTGGDTQYF
TGTGCCATCAGTGTTGGGACAGGGGGAGATACGCAGTATTTT
>.|TRBJ2-3|TRBV9|TRBD2
CASSGGLAGVDTQYF
TGTGCCAGCAGCGGAGGACTAGCGGGAGTAGATACGCAGTATTTT
>once|TRBJ2-1|TRBV6-5|TRBD2
CASSSTSGRSVWFF
TGTGCCAGCAGCTCGACTAGCGGGAGGTCCGTTTGGTTCTTC
>.|TRBJ1-2|TRBV2|.
CASRGGVGRYGYTF
TGTGCCAGCAGGGGCGGGGTAGGGCGCTATGGCTACACCTTC
>.|TRBJ1-1|TRBV28|TRBD1
CASSPSGTGSTNTEAFF
TGTGCCAGCAGTCCGTCCGGGACAGGGTCCACGAACACTGAAGCTTTCTTT
>.|TRBJ1-1|TRBV30|TRBD1
CAFRWGTANTEAFF
TGTGCCTTCCGATGGGGGACAGCGAACACTGAAGCTTTCTTT
>.|TRBJ1-2|TRBV18|TRBD1
CASSPTGADPYGYTF
TGTGCCAGCTCACCGACAGGGGCGGACCCCTATGGCTACACCTTC
>few|TRBJ1-6|TRBV4-1|TRBD1
CASSHPRGNSPLHF
TGCGCCAGCAGCCATCCCAGGGGGAATTCACCCCTCCACTTT
>.|TRBJ1-2|TRBV5-1|TRBD1
CASSSSGTGDNGYTF
TGCGCCAGCAGCTCATCCGGGACAGGGGATAATGGCTACACCTTC
>.|TRBJ1-2|TRBV5-4|.
CASSFDFVSGYTF
TGTGCCAGCAGCTTCGACTTCGTCAGTGGCTACACCTTC
>.|TRBJ2-3|TRBV2|TRBD2
CASSDAGVGTDTQYF
TGTGCCAGCAGTGATGCGGGAGTGGGCACAGATACGCAGTATTTT
>.|TRBJ1-2|TRBV19|.
CASTREGSSNYGYTF
TGTGCCAGTACCAGAGAGGGCAGTTCTAACTATGGCTACACCTTC
>.|TRBJ2-2|TRBV5-6|.
CASSLQGGENTGELFF
TGTGCCAGCAGCTTGCAGGGGGGCGAGAACACCGGGGAGCTGTTTTTT
>.|TRBJ1-2|TRBV5-5|.
CASSTIDPVEGGYTF
TGTGCCAGCAGCACCATAGACCCGGTCGAGGGCGGCTACACCTTC
>.|TRBJ1-1|TRBV7-9|.
CASSLGSGIPEAFF
TGTGCCAGCAGCTTGGGTTCCGGGATCCCTGAAGCTTTCTTT
>few|TRBJ2-3|TRBV5-4|.
CASSPGHHSTDTQYF
TGTGCCAGCAGCCCGGGACACCATAGCACAGATACGCAGTATTTT
>.|TRBJ1-5|TRBV5-8|.
CASRGAQPQHF
TGTGCCAGCAGAGGGGCCCAGCCCCAGCATTTT
>.|TRBJ1-2|TRBV5-4|.
CASSLDGYGYTF
TGTGCCAGCAGCTTGGACGGCTATGGCTACACCTTC
>.|TRBJ2-7|TRBV7-9|TRBD1
CASSPRDRVYEQYF
TGTGCCAGCAGCCCCCGGGACAGGGTTTACGAGCAGTACTTC
>.|TRBJ2-5|TRBV6-1|.
CASSPRFLETQYF
TGTGCCAGCTCCCCCAGGTTTCTTGAGACCCAGTACTTC
>once|TRBJ2-3|TRBV10-1|TRBD1
CASRPGTGEDTQYF
TGCGCCAGCAGACCCGGGACAGGGGAGGATACGCAGTATTTT
>.|TRBJ2-1|TRBV7-2|.
CASSLGVGDAYNEQFF
TGTGCCAGCAGCTTAGGGGTGGGCGACGCCTACAATGAGCAGTTCTTC
>.|TRBJ2-7|TRBV29-1|.
CSVSPGGGSSEQYF
TGCAGCGTTTCACCGGGGGGCGGAAGTAGCGAGCAGTACTTC
>.|TRBJ2-2|TRBV18|TRBD2
CASSPRLADTGELFF
TGTGCCAGCTCACCGAGACTAGCCGACACCGGGGAGCTGTTTTTT
>.|TRBJ2-7|TRBV6-5|TRBD2
CASASGYEQYF
TGTGCCAGTGCTAGCGGCTACGAGCAGTACTTC
>.|TRBJ2-1|TRBV7-8|.
CASSLAGREGEQFF
TGTGCCAGCAGCCTAGCAGGGAGAGAGGGTGAGCAGTTCTTC
>.|TRBJ1-1|TRBV19|.
CASTPRGAMNTEAFF
TGTGCCAGTACCCCGCGCGGCGCCATGAACACTGAAGCTTTCTTT
>.|TRBJ2-1|TRBV18|TRBD2
CASSGLADTTMSRLQFF
TGTGCCAGCTCCGGACTAGCGGACACTACAATGAGCAGGTTGCAGTTCTTC
>.|TRBJ1-1|TRBV2|TRBD1
CASSTGGTLEAFF
TGTGCCAGCAGCACAGGGGGGACACTGGAAGCTTTCTTT
>.|TRBJ1-2|TRBV7-9|TRBD1
CASSLGRGQASGYTF
TGTGCCAGCAGCTTAGGCCGGGGACAGGCGAGCGGCTACACCTTC
>.|TRBJ2-5|TRBV5-5|TRBD1
CASSRRPGTGVGGETQYF
TGTGCCAGCAGCCGGCGTCCCGGGACAGGGGTCGGCGGGGAGACCCAGTACTTC
>.|TRBJ1-5|TRBV7-8|TRBD1
CASSLGGQVGNQPQHF
TGTGCCAGCAGCTTGGGGGGACAGGTGGGCAATCAGCCCCAGCATTTT